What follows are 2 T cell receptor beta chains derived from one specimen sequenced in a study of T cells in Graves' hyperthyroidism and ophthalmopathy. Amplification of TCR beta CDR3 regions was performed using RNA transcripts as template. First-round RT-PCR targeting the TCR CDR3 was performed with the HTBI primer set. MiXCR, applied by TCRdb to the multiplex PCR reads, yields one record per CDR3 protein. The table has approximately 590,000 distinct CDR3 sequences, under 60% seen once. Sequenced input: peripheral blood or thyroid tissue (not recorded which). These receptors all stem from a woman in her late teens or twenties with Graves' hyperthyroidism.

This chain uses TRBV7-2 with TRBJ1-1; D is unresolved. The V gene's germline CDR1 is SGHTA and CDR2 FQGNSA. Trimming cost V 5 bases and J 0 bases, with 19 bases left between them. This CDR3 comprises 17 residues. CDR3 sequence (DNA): TGTGCCAGCAGCCCCCCTCGAGGCCGGCGGATGAACACTGAAGCTTTCTTT. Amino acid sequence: CASSPPRGRRMNTEAFF.

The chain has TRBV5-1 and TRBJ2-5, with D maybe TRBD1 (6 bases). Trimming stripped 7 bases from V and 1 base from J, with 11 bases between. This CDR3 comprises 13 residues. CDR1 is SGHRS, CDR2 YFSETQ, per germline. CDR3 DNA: TGCGCCAGCGGCGACAGGATCCAAGAGACCCAGTACTTC. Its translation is CASGDRIQETQYF.